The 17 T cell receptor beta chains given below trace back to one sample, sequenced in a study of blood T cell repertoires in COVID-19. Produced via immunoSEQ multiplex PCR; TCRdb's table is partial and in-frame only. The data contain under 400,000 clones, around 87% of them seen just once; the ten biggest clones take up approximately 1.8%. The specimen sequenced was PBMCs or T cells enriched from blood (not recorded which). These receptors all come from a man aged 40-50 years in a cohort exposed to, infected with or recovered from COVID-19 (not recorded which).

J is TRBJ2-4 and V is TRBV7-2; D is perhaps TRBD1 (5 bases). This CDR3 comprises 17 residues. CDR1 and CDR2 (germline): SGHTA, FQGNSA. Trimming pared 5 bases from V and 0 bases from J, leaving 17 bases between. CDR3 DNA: TGTGCCAGCAGCCCCCTGGCGACAGTTCTAGCCAAAAACATTCAGTACTTC. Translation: CASSPLATVLAKNIQYF.

For the CDR3, the DNA is TGCGCCAGCAGCTTAGCACGGGGACAGGGTAATGAAAAACTGTTTTTT. Its translation is CASSLARGQGNEKLFF. The chain links TRBV5-1 to TRBJ1-4, with 9 bases aligning to TRBD1. Germline values: CDR1 SGHRS, CDR2 YFSETQ. This CDR3 region has 16 residues. V lost 2 bases, J lost 4 bases, and 6 bases stayed unmatched.

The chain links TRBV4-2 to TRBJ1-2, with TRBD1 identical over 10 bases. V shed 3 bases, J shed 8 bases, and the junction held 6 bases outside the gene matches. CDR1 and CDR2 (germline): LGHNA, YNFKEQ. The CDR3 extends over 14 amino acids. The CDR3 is CASSHGDRGKGYTF. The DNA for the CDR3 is TGTGCCAGCAGCCATGGGGACAGGGGAAAAGGCTACACCTTC.

The CDR3 DNA sequence: TGTGCCACCAGCAGAGGCCCGCTGACAGACTGGGCCAACGTCCTGACTTTC. It encodes CATSRGPLTDWANVLTF. J is TRBJ2-6 and V is TRBV15; weak D call: TRBD1 (5 bases). CDR3 size: 17 residues. Germline loops: CDR1 LNHNV, CDR2 YYDKDF (reference sequence). Trimming removed 1 base at V and 5 bases at J, with 15 bases between.

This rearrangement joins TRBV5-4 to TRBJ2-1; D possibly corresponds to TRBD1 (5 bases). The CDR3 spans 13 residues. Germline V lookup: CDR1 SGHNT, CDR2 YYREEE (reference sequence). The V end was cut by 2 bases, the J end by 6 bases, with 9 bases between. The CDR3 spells CASSFSGINEQFF. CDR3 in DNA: TGTGCCAGCAGCTTTTCAGGGATCAATGAGCAGTTCTTC.

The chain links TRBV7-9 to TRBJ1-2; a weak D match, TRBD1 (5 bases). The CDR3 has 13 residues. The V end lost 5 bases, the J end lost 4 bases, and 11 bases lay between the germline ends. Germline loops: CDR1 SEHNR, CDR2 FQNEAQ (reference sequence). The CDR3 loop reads CASSLTASYGYTF. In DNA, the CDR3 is TGTGCCAGCAGCCTGACAGCCTCCTATGGCTACACCTTC. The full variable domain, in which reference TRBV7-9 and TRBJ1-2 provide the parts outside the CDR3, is DTGVSQNPRHKITKRGQNVTFRCDPISEHNRLYWYRQTLGQGPEFLTYFQNEAQLEKSRLLSDRFSAERPKGSFSTLEIQRTEQGDSAMYLCASSLTASYGYTFGSGTRLTVV.

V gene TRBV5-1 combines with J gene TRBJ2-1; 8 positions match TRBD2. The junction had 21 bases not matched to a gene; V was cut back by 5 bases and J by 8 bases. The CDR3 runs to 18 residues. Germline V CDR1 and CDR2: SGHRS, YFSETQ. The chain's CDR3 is CASRRTPGLVRTPDEQFF. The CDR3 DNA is TGCGCCAGCAGGAGGACCCCGGGACTAGTACGGACCCCCGATGAGCAGTTCTTC.

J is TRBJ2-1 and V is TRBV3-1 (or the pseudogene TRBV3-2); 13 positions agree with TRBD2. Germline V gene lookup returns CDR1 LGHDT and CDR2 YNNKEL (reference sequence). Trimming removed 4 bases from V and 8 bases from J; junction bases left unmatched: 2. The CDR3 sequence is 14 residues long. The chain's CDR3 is CASSRTSGRDEQFF. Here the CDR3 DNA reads TGTGCCAGCAGCCGGACTAGCGGGAGAGATGAGCAGTTCTTC.

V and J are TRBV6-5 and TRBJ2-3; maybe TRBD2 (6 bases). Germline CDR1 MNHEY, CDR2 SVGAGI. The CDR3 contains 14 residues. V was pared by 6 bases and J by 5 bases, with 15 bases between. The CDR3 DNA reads TGTGCCAGCAGGAGTACGGGAGCGGGAGATACGCAGTATTTT. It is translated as CASRSTGAGDTQYF.

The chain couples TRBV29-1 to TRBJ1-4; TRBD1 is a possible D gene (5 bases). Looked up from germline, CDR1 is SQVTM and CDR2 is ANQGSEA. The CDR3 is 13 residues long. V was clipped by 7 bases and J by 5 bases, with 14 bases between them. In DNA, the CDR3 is TGCAGCGCCTCGGCCCCAGGGAATGAAAAACTGTTTTTT. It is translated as CSASAPGNEKLFF.

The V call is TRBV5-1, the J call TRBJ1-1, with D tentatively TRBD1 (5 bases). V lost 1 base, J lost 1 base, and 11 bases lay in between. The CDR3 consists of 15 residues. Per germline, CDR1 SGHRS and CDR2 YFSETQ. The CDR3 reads CASSLYIGANTEAFF. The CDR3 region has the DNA TGCGCCAGCAGCTTGTACATAGGGGCGAACACTGAAGCTTTCTTT.

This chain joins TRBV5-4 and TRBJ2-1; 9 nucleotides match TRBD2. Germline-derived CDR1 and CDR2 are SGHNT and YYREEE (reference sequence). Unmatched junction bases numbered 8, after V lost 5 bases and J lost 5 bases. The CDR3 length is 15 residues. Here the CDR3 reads CASRSAGLANNEQFF. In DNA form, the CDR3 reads TGTGCCAGCAGGTCCGCGGGACTAGCTAACAATGAGCAGTTCTTC.

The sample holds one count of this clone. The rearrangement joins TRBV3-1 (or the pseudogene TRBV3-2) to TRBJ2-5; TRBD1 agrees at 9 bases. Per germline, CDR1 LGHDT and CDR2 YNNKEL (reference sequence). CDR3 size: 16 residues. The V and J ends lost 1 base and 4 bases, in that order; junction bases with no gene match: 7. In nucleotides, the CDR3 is TGTGCCAGCAGCCAAGGTGAGGGGACAGGGAGAGAGACCCAGTACTTC. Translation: CASSQGEGTGRETQYF.

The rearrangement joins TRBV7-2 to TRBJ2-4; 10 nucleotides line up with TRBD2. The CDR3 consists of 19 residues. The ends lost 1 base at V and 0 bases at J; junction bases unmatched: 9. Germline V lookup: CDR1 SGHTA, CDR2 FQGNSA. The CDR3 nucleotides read TGTGCCAGCAGCTTAGTCGCTAGCGGGAGTGATATAGCCAAAAACATTCAGTACTTC. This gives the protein CASSLVASGSDIAKNIQYF. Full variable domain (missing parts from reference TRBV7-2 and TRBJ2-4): GAGVSQSPSNKVTEKGKDVELRCDPISGHTALYWYRQSLGQGLEFLIYFQGNSAPDKSGLPSDRFSAERTGGSVSTLTIQRTQQEDSAVYLCASSLVASGSDIAKNIQYFGAGTRLSVL.

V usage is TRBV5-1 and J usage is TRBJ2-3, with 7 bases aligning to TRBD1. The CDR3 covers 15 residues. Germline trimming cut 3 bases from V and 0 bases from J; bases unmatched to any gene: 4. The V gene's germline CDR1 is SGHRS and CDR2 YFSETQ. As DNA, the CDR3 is TGCGCCAGCAGCTACCGGGACAGCAGCACAGATACGCAGTATTTT. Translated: CASSYRDSSTDTQYF.

CDR3 sequence reads: CASSETGAVYGYTF. Written as DNA, the CDR3 is TGTGCCAGCAGTGAGACAGGGGCGGTCTATGGCTACACCTTC. The V and J genes are TRBV6-1 and TRBJ1-2; 8 nucleotides match TRBD1. CDR3 length: 14 amino acids. Trimming at V came to 3 bases and at J to 4 bases, leaving 4 bases not matched to a gene. Germline V lookup: CDR1 MNHNS, CDR2 SASEGT.

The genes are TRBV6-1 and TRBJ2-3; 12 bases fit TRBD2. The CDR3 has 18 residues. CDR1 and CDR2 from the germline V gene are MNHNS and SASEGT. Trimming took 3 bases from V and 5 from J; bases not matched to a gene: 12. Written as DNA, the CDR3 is TGTGCCAGCAGTGAGCCTAGCGGGAGGGCCGGCTTCATAGATACGCAGTATTTT. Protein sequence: CASSEPSGRAGFIDTQYF.